These 18 T cell receptor delta chains came from one sample sequenced in a study of γδ T cells in repeated Plasmodium falciparum infection. TCRdb applied CATT to the multiplex PCR reads for clone calling. This table has 45,000 to 60,000 delta-chain clones, more than 1.5% appearing once. Vgamma9/Vdelta2+ and Vdelta2-negative gammadelta T cells were flow-sorted from PBMC for bulk sequencing. Source material: gamma-delta T cells from blood. The receptors here all came from a pool of human donors (malaria-infected and uninfected, not separated).

The table lists this clone with many counts. A far bigger clonotype differs at one base, so this is likely a read error. This sample includes further DNA sequences coding for the same CDR3. This rearrangement joins TRDV3 to TRDJ1; 11 nucleotides agree with TRDD3. Since TCRdb gives no J gene, matching the DNA to germline was used here to assign it. The CDR3 length is 18 residues. The V gene's germline CDR1 is TVYSNPD and CDR2 GDNSRS (reference sequence). The CDR3 is CAFSTEGTGGYCTDKLIF. CDR3 coding DNA: TGCGCCTTCTCTACAGAGGGAACTGGGGGATATTGCACCGATAAACTCATCTTT.

To note about this clone: This likely came from a read error, as a far larger clone is one base away. This sample includes further DNA sequences coding for the same CDR3. The chain combines TRDV1 with TRDJ1, with D perhaps TRDD3 (5 bases). No J gene was available from TCRdb, and it was assigned here by a germline match of the DNA. Germline V gives CDR1 TSWWSYY, CDR2 QGS. This CDR3 spans 17 amino acids. As DNA, the CDR3 is TGTGCTCTCGGGGAACTAGGCGGGATCGGGTACACCGATAAACTCATCTTT. It specifies CALGELGGIGYTDKLIF.

This clone ranks as medium-sized. This chain connects TRDV3 to TRDJ1; D gene unclear. Germline V gene sequence: CDR1 TVYSNPD, CDR2 GDNSRS (reference sequence). The CDR3 is 18 residues long. Trimming left V 0 bases short and J 0 bases short, with 23 bases between. CDR3 in amino acids: CAFRSLKLITSYTDKLIF. CDR3 coding DNA: TGTGCCTTTAGATCTCTCAAATTAATAACTTCGTACACCGATAAACTCATCTTT. Using reference TRDV3 and TRDJ1 for the parts outside the CDR3, the full variable domain is CDKVTQSSPDQTVASGSEVVLLCTYDTVYSNPDLFWYRIRPDYSFQFVFYGDNSRSEGADFTQGRFSVKHILTQKAFHLVISPVRTEDSATYYCAFRSLKLITSYTDKLIFGKGTRVTVEP.

This clone was seen many times. This likely traces to a read error, being one base from a far larger clone. This specimen includes other DNA sequences encoding the same CDR3. The chain is built from TRDV2 and TRDJ1; tentative D call: TRDD3 (6 bases). TCRdb does not report a J gene; here it was assigned by matching the DNA to germline references. The CDR3 has 16 amino acids. Germline V gene sequence: CDR1 GEAIGNYY, CDR2 EKD. V gave up 4 bases and J gave up 1 base, with 18 bases separating them. The CDR3 DNA sequence: TGTGCCTGTGATACGGGGATTTATAGGATCACCGATAAACTCATCTTT. As protein: CACDTGIYRITDKLIF.

This clone showed up just a few times. Given a far larger clone just one base away, this is likely a sequencing read error. This sample also contains other DNA sequences that code for the same CDR3. The chain carries TRDV1 and TRDJ1; TRDD3 agrees at 10 bases. The J gene, not given by TCRdb, was assigned here from a germline match of the nucleotide sequence. Germline assignment: CDR1 TSWWSYY and CDR2 QGS. The CDR3 covers 20 residues. Trimming at V came to 0 bases and at J to 3 bases, leaving 16 bases not matched to a gene. In nucleotides, the CDR3 is TGTGCTCTTGGGGAACTAACCAATATTGTTGGGGGATACCACCCCGATAAACTCATCTTT. Its translation is CALGELTNIVGGYHPDKLIF.

This clone came up many times. V usage is TRDV1 and J usage is TRDJ1; D may be TRDD3 (9 bases). The J gene was not available in TCRdb and was assigned here by matching the DNA to germline segments. The CDR3 has 19 amino acids. Germline V gene lookup returns CDR1 TSWWSYY and CDR2 QGS. With 5 bases removed from V and 1 base from J, the gap between germline ends came to 26 bases. This chain's CDR3 is CALGLSFLRTGGPTDKLIF. Here the CDR3 DNA reads TGTGCTCTTGGGCTAAGCTTCCTACGGACTGGGGGACCCACCGATAAACTCATCTTT.

This clone was recorded many times. A far larger clone lies a single base away; this is likely a read error. This sample also contains other DNA sequences that code for the same CDR3. This sequence joins TRAV38-2/DV8 and TRDJ1; 8 bases are a match to TRDD3. No J gene was available from TCRdb, and it was assigned here by a germline match of the DNA. Germline trimming cut 1 base from V and 0 bases from J; bases unmatched to any gene: 26. The germline CDR1 and CDR2 sequences are TSESDYY and QEAYKQQN. The CDR3 has 23 residues. CDR3 bases: TGTGCTTATAGGAGCCGCCGACCCCAAACCGCTCGGGGATACACCGAGTACACCGATAAACTCATCTTT. Translated, it gives CAYRSRRPQTARGYTEYTDKLIF.

To note about this clone: TCRdb shows a much larger clone's protein in place of this DNA's translation, and the two differ at residue 19, likely through a read error; the protein shown is translated from the DNA. CDR3 bases: TGTGCTCTTGGGGAGCTGCTTCCTCACCCCACGTACTGGGGGATACGCCATGACGCCGATAAACTCATCTTT. It codes for CALGELLPHPTYWGIRHDADKLIF. The chain links TRDV1 to TRDJ1; TRDD3 aligns across 13 bases. J gave up 3 bases and V 3 bases, and 28 bases lay outside the gene matches. The CDR3 has 24 amino acids. Germline V lookup: CDR1 TSWWSYY, CDR2 QGS.

As concerns this clone: TCRdb pairs this DNA with a much larger clone's protein that differs at residue 18, likely a read error; the protein shown was translated from the DNA. The chain employs TRDV3 and TRDJ1, with 7 bases matching TRDD3. Germline lookup yields CDR1 TVYSNPD and CDR2 GDNSRS (reference sequence). The CDR3 runs to 21 residues. The CDR3 is CAFSFIETAYIFWGDTDRLIF. As DNA, the CDR3 is TGTGCCTTTAGCTTTATAGAGACGGCCTACATCTTCTGGGGGGACACCGATAGACTCATCTTT.

This clone was seen repeatedly, ten times or more. The protein recorded in TCRdb matches a much larger clone and deviates from this DNA's translation at residue 13, suggesting a read error; the protein here is obtained by translating the DNA. The rearrangement links TRDV2 to TRDJ1; D possibly corresponds to TRDD3 (6 bases). Here the J gene came from matching the DNA to germline, since TCRdb omits it. Looked up from germline, CDR1 is GEAIGNYY and CDR2 is EKD. Trimming stripped 3 bases from V and 7 bases from J, with 26 bases between. The CDR3 length is 17 residues. CDR3 sequence: CACDYVLRAGDPGKLIF. The CDR3 nucleotides are TGTGCCTGTGACTACGTACTGCGCGCTGGGGATCCCGGTAAACTCATCTTT.

This clone was seen a few times. The amino acid sequence in TCRdb belongs to a much larger clone and departs from this DNA's translation at residue 3, likely a sequencing read error; the sequence shown is translated from the DNA. The V gene is TRDV3, the J gene TRDJ1; D gene unclear. TCRdb records no J gene; here it was assigned by comparing the DNA to germline. Trimming removed 4 bases from V and 0 bases from J, with 15 bases in between. Germline loops: CDR1 TVYSNPD, CDR2 GDNSRS (reference sequence). The CDR3 has 14 residues. In nucleotides, the CDR3 is TGTGCCTCCGTTGTTCCGGAGCACACCGATAAACTCATCTTT. Translation: CASVVPEHTDKLIF.

This clone was seen many times. The rearrangement links TRDV2 to TRDJ3; 9 nucleotides line up with TRDD3. The J gene, absent from TCRdb, was called here by matching the DNA to germline. Germline CDR1 is GEAIGNYY and CDR2 is EKD. V lost 3 bases, J lost 0 bases, and 8 bases stayed unmatched. The CDR3 sequence is 19 residues long. CDR3 in amino acids: CACDPVLGDTSWDTRQMFF. CDR3 DNA: TGTGCCTGTGACCCGGTACTGGGGGACACCTCCTGGGACACCCGACAGATGTTTTTC.

This clone was seen more than once but under ten times. This likely reflects a read error, since a far larger clone is one base away. Additional DNA sequences in this sample encode the identical CDR3. DNA for the CDR3: TGTGCTCTTGGGACCGCTCCCAAAATGCCGCGTGATAGGGCGCTCGGGACCGATAAACTCATCTTT. Translated: CALGTAPKMPRDRALGTDKLIF. The chain links TRDV1 to TRDJ1, with D hard to call. Here the J gene was assigned by germline matching of the DNA, as TCRdb has none. The V gene's germline CDR1 is TSWWSYY and CDR2 QGS. The V end lost 5 bases, the J end lost 2 bases, and 36 bases lay between the germline ends. CDR3 length equals 22 residues.

This clone has just a few counts. A read error may account for a junction end that differs from germline. The sample has other DNA sequences that encode this CDR3 too. The chain recombines TRDV1 with TRDJ3, with 9 bases identical to TRDD3. TCRdb does not report a J gene; here it was assigned by matching the DNA to germline references. Germline CDR1 and CDR2: TSWWSYY and QGS. This CDR3 is 26 amino acids long. The CDR3 nucleotides read TGCGCTCTTGGGGAACTCAACCCCCCTACGTTGGAGGTCTGGGGGATTAGCTCCTGGGACACCCGACAGATGTTTTTC. Translated, it gives CALGELNPPTLEVWGISSWDTRQMFF.

Details on this clone: A read error likely explains this, since a far larger clone differs by one base. The sample contains more than one DNA sequence encoding this CDR3. The CDR3 DNA follows: TGTGCCTGTGACCTCCTGGGCGGTACTGAGCTCATCTTT. It translates to CACDLLGGTELIF. The V gene is TRDV2; the J gene was not called; no check of the table's D call, TRDD3, against the DNA was made. The CDR3 is 13 amino acids. In germline, CDR1 is GEAIGNYY, CDR2 EKD.

This clone was detected a few times. Its ends do not fully match the called genes, so a read error is possible. The sample carries other DNA sequences with the same CDR3. This chain joins TRDV1 and TRDJ2, with 12 bases that match TRDD3. This CDR3 region has 25 residues. Looked up from germline, CDR1 is TSWWSYY and CDR2 is QGS. CDR3 sequence reads: CALGVPGLLSTGGYLCQGLTAQLFF. CDR3 DNA: TGTGCTCTTGGGGTCCCCGGCCTTCTTAGTACTGGGGGATACCTTTGTCAAGGTCTGACAGCACAGCTCTTCTTT.

This clone has a count of ten or more. Since a far larger clone is one base different, this is likely a read error. The sample carries other DNA sequences with the same CDR3. The rearrangement links TRDV1 to TRDJ1; the D gene is possibly TRDD3 (6 bases). There are 15 residues in the CDR3. The V gene's germline CDR1 is TSWWSYY and CDR2 QGS. V was shortened by 5 bases and J by 5 bases, with 18 bases between the two germline ends. The CDR3 DNA follows: TGTGCTCTTGGGTCCACCTATCCGCTGGGGGATAAACTCATCTTT. Protein product: CALGSTYPLGDKLIF.

In regard to this clone: This is likely an artifact of a read error, given a far larger clone one base away. Other DNA variants within this sample encode the same CDR3. The chain is built from TRDV1 and TRDJ1; TRDD3 matches at 10 bases. Here the J gene came from matching the DNA to germline, since TCRdb omits it. CDR1 TSWWSYY and CDR2 QGS come from the germline V gene. The CDR3 extends over 23 amino acids. The V and J ends lost 4 bases and 0 bases, in that order; junction bases with no gene match: 26. CDR3 nucleotides: TGTGCTCTTGGGGCACCCTATGAATTCCTACTCTGGGGGATAGGAGCCTACACCGATAAACTCATCTTT. It translates to CALGAPYEFLLWGIGAYTDKLIF.